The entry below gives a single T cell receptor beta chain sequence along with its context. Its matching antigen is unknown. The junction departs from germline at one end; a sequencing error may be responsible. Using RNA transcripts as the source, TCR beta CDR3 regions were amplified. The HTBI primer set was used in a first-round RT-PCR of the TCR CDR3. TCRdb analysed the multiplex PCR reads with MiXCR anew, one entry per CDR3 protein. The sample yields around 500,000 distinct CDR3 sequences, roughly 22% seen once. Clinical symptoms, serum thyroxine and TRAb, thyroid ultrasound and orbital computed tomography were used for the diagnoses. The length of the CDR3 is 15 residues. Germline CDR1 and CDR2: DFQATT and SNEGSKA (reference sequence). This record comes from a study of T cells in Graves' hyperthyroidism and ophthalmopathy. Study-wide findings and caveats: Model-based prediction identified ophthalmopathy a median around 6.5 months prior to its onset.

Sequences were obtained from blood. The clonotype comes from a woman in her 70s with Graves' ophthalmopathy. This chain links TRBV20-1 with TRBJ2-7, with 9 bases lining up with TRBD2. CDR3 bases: TGCAATGCTAGGAAGCCTAGCGGGACAACCTACGAGCAGTACTTC. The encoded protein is CNARKPSGTTYEQYF.